The entry below gives a single T cell receptor beta chain sequence along with its context. The antigen is undetermined. The V gene lost 3 bases and the J gene lost 2 bases, with 5 bases spanning the gap. The CDR3 is 13 amino acids. Germline-derived CDR1 and CDR2 are SGDLS and YYNGEE. This sample was included in a study of beta chain features in type 1 diabetes. General study results and limits: There was a moderate but significant shortening of TCRB CDR3s in all four CD4+ subsets of Type 1 diabetes patients. The question of HLA type influencing TCRB rearrangement was one that remained unresolved here.

Expressed TCRB transcripts were sequenced, since all the RNA that had been isolated was reverse transcribed. The repertoire was sequenced with immunoSEQ multiplex PCR; TCRdb's copy has only in-frame clones and lacks some. Of approximately 170,000 clones detected, 7.8% appear once; the ten largest clones hold roughly 0.97%. The receptor's source is a woman aged 40 to 50 with type 1 diabetes. This sequence joins TRBV9 and TRBJ2-2; D is unresolved. Specimen: central memory CD4+ T cells from blood. CDR3 coding DNA: TGTGCCAGCAGCGGTTCTAACACCGGGGAGCTGTTTTTT. It specifies CASSGSNTGELFF.